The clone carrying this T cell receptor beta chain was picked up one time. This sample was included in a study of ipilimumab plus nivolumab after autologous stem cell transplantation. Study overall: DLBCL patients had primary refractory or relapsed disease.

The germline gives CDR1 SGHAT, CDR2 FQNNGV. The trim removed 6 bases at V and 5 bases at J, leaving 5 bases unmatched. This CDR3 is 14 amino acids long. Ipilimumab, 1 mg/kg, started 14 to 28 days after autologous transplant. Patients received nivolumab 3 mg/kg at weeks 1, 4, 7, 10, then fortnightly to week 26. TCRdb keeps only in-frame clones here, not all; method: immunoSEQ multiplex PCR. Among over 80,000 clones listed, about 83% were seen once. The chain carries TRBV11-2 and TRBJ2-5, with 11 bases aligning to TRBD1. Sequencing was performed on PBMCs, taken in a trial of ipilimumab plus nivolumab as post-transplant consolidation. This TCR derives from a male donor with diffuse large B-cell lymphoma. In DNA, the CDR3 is TGTGCCAGCAGGACAGGGACAGGGGGTGAGACCCAGTACTTC. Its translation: CASRTGTGGETQYF. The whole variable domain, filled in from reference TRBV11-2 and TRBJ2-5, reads EAGVAQSPRYKIIEKRQSVAFWCNPISGHATLYWYQQILGQGPKLLIQFQNNGVVDDSQLPKDRFSAERLKGVDSTLKIQPAKLEDSAVYLCASRTGTGGETQYFGPGTRLLVL.